These 19 T cell receptor beta chains were sequenced from one sample in a study of blood T cells in healthy people across ages. Sample-barcoded 5' priming and a J-beta primer mix drove a second PCR of roughly 6 to 12 cycles. TCRdb fed the 5' RACE reads into MiXCR, producing one record per CDR3 protein. The table lists 1 million or so distinct CDR3 sequences, around 43% of them singletons. Sequenced sample: blood. The receptors originated from a woman aged 55 to 70 in good health.

The chain employs TRBV12-3 or TRBV12-4 and TRBJ2-3; 7 bases are a match to TRBD2. This CDR3 comprises 17 residues. V shed 6 bases and J 2 bases; nucleotides not matched to a gene: 14. The CDR3 DNA reads as TGTGCCAGCAGGCCCGAAGTGGCGGGAGCTTACACAGATACGCAGTATTTT. This codes for CASRPEVAGAYTDTQYF.

This clonotype was observed a handful of times. CDR3: CASSLWGQGESNEQFF. The CDR3 bases are TGTGCCAGCAGCTTATGGGGACAGGGGGAGTCCAATGAGCAGTTCTTC. This chain joins TRBV11-2 and TRBJ2-1; 11 nucleotides align to TRBD1. The length of the CDR3 is 16 residues. In germline, CDR1 is SGHAT, CDR2 FQNNGV. Unmatched junction bases numbered 6, after V lost 2 bases and J lost 6 bases.

V is TRBV30 and J is TRBJ2-7; D unclear. CDR3 size: 12 residues. Germline V lookup: CDR1 GTSNPN, CDR2 SVGIG (reference sequence). V was shortened by 5 bases and J by 5 bases, with 13 bases between the two germline ends. As DNA, the CDR3 is TGTGCCTGGGATGCCCCATCCCACGAGCAGTACTTC. It codes for CAWDAPSHEQYF.

V and J are TRBV28 and TRBJ2-7, with 8 bases that match TRBD2. The germline gives CDR1 MDHEN, CDR2 SYDVKM. Trimming removed 3 bases from V and 2 bases from J; junction bases left unmatched: 9. The CDR3 has 16 amino acids. The CDR3 spells CASSFDPGLGTYEQYF. The CDR3 nucleotides are TGTGCCAGCAGTTTTGACCCGGGACTAGGAACCTACGAGCAGTACTTC.

This clonotype was found a few times. The chain employs TRBV11-2 and TRBJ2-7; 8 bases align to TRBD1. The CDR3 spans 14 residues. Germline CDR1 and CDR2: SGHAT and FQNNGV. The V segment lost 3 bases and the J segment 2 bases; nucleotides outside the gene matches: 3. Here the CDR3 reads CASSFRQGTYEQYF. CDR3 in DNA: TGTGCCAGCAGCTTCCGACAGGGGACCTACGAGCAGTACTTC.

V usage is TRBV25-1 and J usage is TRBJ1-2; D is uncertain. V shed 6 bases and J shed 2 bases, with 10 bases lying between them. Per the germline V gene, CDR1 is MGHDK and CDR2 is SYGVNS. CDR3 length: 13 amino acids. CDR3 protein: CASRSALNYGYTF. CDR3 nucleotide sequence: TGTGCCAGCAGATCGGCCCTAAACTATGGCTACACCTTC.

V usage is TRBV28 and J usage is TRBJ2-7, with D possibly TRBD2 on 6 matching bases. The CDR3 has 12 residues. Trimming stripped 5 bases from V and 7 bases from J, with 12 bases between. The germline V gene encodes CDR1 MDHEN and CDR2 SYDVKM. Written as DNA, the CDR3 is TGTGCCAGCAGTCCCGGGAGTCAGGAGCAGTACTTC. Its protein product is CASSPGSQEQYF. Full variable domain (remainder filled in from reference TRBV28 and TRBJ2-7): DVKVTQSSRYLVKRTGEKVFLECVQDMDHENMFWYRQDPGLGLRLIYFSYDVKMKEKGDIPEGYSVSREKKERFSLILESASTNQTSMYLCASSPGSQEQYFGPGTRLTVT.

The chain couples TRBV2 to TRBJ2-7; perhaps D is TRBD1 or TRBD2 (5 bases each). Trimming took off 7 bases at V and 4 bases at J, with 14 bases between the two ends. The CDR3 has 13 amino acids. Germline-derived CDR1 and CDR2 are SNHLY and FYNNEI. The CDR3 DNA follows: TGTGCCAGCATGTGGGGGACGGAATACGAGCAGTACTTC. Translated: CASMWGTEYEQYF. Full variable domain (remainder filled in from reference TRBV2 and TRBJ2-7): EPEVTQTPSHQVTQMGQEVILRCVPISNHLYFYWYRQILGQKVEFLVSFYNNEISEKSEIFDDQFSVERPDGSNFTLKIRSTKLEDSAMYFCASMWGTEYEQYFGPGTRLTVT.

This clonotype was seen only once. V gene TRBV20-1 combines with J gene TRBJ2-1; the match to TRBD2 covers 10 bases. Germline assignment: CDR1 DFQATT and CDR2 SNEGSKA (reference sequence). V shed 7 bases and J 5 bases; nucleotides not matched to a gene: 17. The CDR3 contains 17 residues. The DNA of the CDR3 is TGCAGTGTCCACAAGGGAGCGGGAGGGCCGGGAAACAATGAGCAGTTCTTC. Amino acids: CSVHKGAGGPGNNEQFF.

This clonotype has ten or more counts. The V call is TRBV29-1, the J call TRBJ2-7; the D gene is possibly TRBD1 (5 bases). With 4 bases removed from V and 2 bases from J, the gap between germline ends came to 6 bases. The CDR3 runs 11 residues. Germline CDR1 is SQVTM and CDR2 is ANQGSEA. This chain's CDR3 is CSVVTAYEQYF. For the CDR3, the DNA is TGCAGCGTTGTGACAGCCTACGAGCAGTACTTC.

The chain is built from TRBV14 and TRBJ2-1; D unclear. V was clipped by 3 bases and J by 0 bases, with 12 bases between them. Germline V gives CDR1 SGHDN, CDR2 FVKESK. The CDR3 has 16 amino acids. CDR3 in DNA: TGTGCCAGCAGCCACCGGACGGTCCGCTCCTACAATGAGCAGTTCTTC. This gives the protein CASSHRTVRSYNEQFF.

This clonotype was recorded a few times. The chain employs TRBV10-2 and TRBJ2-6; D is perhaps TRBD2 (7 bases). The CDR3 extends over 16 amino acids. Per the germline V gene, CDR1 is WSHSY and CDR2 is SAAADI. With 8 bases removed from V and 1 base from J, the gap between germline ends came to 15 bases. The CDR3 bases are TGCGCCAGCGGGGGCGGGAGTTTATCTGGGGCCAACGTCCTGACTTTC. Translated: CASGGGSLSGANVLTF.

The chain has TRBV10-3 and TRBJ1-5; D is perhaps TRBD1 (5 bases). There are 16 residues in the CDR3. Germline V CDR1 and CDR2: ENHRY, SYGVKD. Trimming took off 2 bases at V and 0 bases at J, with 11 bases between the two ends. DNA for the CDR3: TGTGCCATCAGTGAGCTCAAGGGGAATAGCAATCAGCCCCAGCATTTT. Its protein product is CAISELKGNSNQPQHF.

V gene TRBV3-1 combines with J gene TRBJ1-1; 8 bases match TRBD1. The CDR3 loop spans 15 amino acids. Looked up from germline, CDR1 is LGHDT and CDR2 is YNNKEL (reference sequence). The V and J ends lost 2 bases and 3 bases, in that order; junction bases with no gene match: 5. CDR3 residues: CASSQNRGFYTEAFF. The CDR3 DNA reads TGTGCCAGCAGCCAAAACAGGGGGTTTTACACTGAAGCTTTCTTT.

The rearrangement links TRBV5-1 to TRBJ2-4; weak D call: TRBD1 (5 bases). The assigned J gene may be wrong: the sequence end matches TRBJ2-7 better. The CDR3 covers 13 residues. Per germline, CDR1 SGHRS and CDR2 YFSETQ. The DNA for the CDR3 is TGCGCCAGCAGCTTGGCCCGGCAGGGCGAGCAGTACTTC. This translates into CASSLARQGEQYF.

The rearrangement uses TRBV20-1 and TRBJ2-1; tentatively, D is TRBD2 (5 bases). The V end was cut by 6 bases, the J end by 7 bases, with 13 bases between. This CDR3 comprises 12 residues. Germline V gene data show CDR1 as DFQATT and CDR2 as SNEGSKA (reference sequence). The CDR3 sequence: CSATTNSNEQFF. As DNA, the CDR3 is TGCAGTGCAACGACTAATTCTAATGAGCAGTTCTTC.

This clonotype was counted a few times. The rearrangement joins TRBV7-2 to TRBJ1-2, with TRBD1 matching 7 bases. V shed 4 bases and J 7 bases; nucleotides not matched to a gene: 9. This CDR3 contains 14 residues. Germline V lookup: CDR1 SGHTA, CDR2 FQGNSA. The CDR3 is CASSSPGQTGGYTF. Written as DNA, the CDR3 is TGTGCCAGCAGCTCCCCGGGACAGACGGGTGGCTACACCTTC.

V and J are TRBV28 and TRBJ2-7; 11 bases are a match to TRBD2. Germline V gene sequence: CDR1 MDHEN, CDR2 SYDVKM. Unmatched junction bases numbered 2, after V lost 1 base and J lost 0 bases. The CDR3 is 16 amino acids. CDR3 bases: TGTGCCAGCAGTTTATCTAGCGGGAGGTTCTCCTACGAGCAGTACTTC. It is translated as CASSLSSGRFSYEQYF.

This clonotype was seen a few times. J is TRBJ2-1 and V is TRBV24-1; TRBD1 is a possible D gene (5 bases). The germline gives CDR1 KGHDR, CDR2 SFDVKD. Trimming shortened V by 3 bases and J by 5 bases, and 13 bases separated the two germline ends. The CDR3 sequence is 15 residues long. The CDR3 is CATSDDVREDNEQFF. CDR3 DNA: TGTGCCACCAGTGATGATGTCAGGGAAGACAATGAGCAGTTCTTC.